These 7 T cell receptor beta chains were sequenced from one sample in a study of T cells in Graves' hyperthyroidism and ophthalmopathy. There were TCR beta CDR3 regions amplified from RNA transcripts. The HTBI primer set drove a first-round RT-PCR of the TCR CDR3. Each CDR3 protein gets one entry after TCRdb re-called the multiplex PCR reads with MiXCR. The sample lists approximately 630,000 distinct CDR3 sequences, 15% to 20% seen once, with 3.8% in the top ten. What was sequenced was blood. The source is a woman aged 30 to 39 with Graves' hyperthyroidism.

The CDR3 protein is CASASGSWNEQFF. The CDR3 region has the DNA TGTGCCAGCGCTAGCGGGAGTTGGAATGAGCAGTTCTTC. The V call is TRBV6-1, the J call TRBJ2-1; 10 nucleotides agree with TRBD2. The V segment lost 8 bases and the J segment 7 bases; nucleotides outside the gene matches: 5. This CDR3 has 13 residues. Germline V gene data show CDR1 as MNHNS and CDR2 as SASEGT.

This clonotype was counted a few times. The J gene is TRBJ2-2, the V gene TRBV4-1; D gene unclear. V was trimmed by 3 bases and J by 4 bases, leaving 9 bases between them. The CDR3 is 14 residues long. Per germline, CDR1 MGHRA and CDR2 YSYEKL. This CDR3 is CASSQVDGTGELFF. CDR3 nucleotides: TGCGCCAGCAGCCAGGTGGACGGCACCGGGGAGCTGTTTTTT.

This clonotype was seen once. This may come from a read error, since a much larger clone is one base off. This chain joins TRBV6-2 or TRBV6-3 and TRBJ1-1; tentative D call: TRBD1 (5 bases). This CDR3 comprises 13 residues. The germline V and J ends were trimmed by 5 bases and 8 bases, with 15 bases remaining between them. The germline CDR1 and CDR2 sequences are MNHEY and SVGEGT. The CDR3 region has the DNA TGTGCCAGCAGTGGCCGGTCTCGGGGGGAAGCTTTCTTT. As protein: CASSGRSRGEAFF.

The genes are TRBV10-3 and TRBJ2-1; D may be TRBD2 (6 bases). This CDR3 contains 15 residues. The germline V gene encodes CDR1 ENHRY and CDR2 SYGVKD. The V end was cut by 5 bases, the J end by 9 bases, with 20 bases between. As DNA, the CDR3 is TGTGCCATCAGTAGACTAGTTTCTGACGGTAGTGAGCAGTTCTTC. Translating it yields CAISRLVSDGSEQFF.

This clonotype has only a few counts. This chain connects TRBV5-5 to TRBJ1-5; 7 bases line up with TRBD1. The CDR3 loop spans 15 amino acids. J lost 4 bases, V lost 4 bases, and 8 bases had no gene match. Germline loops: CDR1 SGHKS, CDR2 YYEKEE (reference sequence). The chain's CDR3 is CASSPLDRPNQPQHF. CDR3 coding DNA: TGTGCCAGCAGCCCCCTGGACAGGCCTAATCAGCCCCAGCATTTT.

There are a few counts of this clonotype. The CDR3 sequence: CASRGTGGINQPQHF. CDR3 in DNA: TGTGCCAGCAGAGGGACAGGGGGAATCAATCAGCCCCAGCATTTT. The chain combines TRBV6-1 with TRBJ1-5, with 11 bases lining up with TRBD1. The CDR3 covers 15 residues. The trim removed 6 bases at V and 3 bases at J, leaving 4 bases unmatched. CDR1 is MNHNS and CDR2 is SASEGT in the germline V gene.

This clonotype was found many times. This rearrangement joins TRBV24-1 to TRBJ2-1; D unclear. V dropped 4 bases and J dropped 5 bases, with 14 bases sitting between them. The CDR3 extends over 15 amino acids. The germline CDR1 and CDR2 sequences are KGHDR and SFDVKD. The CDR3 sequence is CATSEIGMVNNEQFF. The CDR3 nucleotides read TGTGCCACCAGTGAGATAGGAATGGTGAACAATGAGCAGTTCTTC.